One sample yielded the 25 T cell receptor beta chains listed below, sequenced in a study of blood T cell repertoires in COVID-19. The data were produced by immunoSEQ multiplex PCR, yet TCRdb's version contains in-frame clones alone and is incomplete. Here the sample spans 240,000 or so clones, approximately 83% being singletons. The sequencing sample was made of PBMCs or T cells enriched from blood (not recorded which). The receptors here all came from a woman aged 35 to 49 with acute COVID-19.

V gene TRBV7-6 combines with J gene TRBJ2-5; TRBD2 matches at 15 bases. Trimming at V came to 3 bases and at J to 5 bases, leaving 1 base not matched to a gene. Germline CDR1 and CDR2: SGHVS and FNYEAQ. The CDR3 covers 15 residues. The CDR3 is CASSFGLAGGETQYF. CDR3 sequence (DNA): TGTGCCAGCAGCTTCGGACTAGCGGGAGGGGAGACCCAGTACTTC.

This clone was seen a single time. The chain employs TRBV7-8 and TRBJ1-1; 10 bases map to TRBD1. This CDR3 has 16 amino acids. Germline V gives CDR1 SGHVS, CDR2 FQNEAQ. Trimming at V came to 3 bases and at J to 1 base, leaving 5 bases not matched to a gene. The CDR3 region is CASSFGTGARNTEAFF. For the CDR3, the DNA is TGTGCCAGCAGCTTCGGGACAGGGGCCAGGAACACTGAAGCTTTCTTT. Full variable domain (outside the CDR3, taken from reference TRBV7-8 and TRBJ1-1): GAGVSQSPRYKVAKRGQDVALRCDPISGHVSLFWYQQALGQGPEFLTYFQNEAQLDKSGLPSDRFFAERPEGSVSTLKIQRTQQEDSAVYLCASSFGTGARNTEAFFGQGTRLTVV.

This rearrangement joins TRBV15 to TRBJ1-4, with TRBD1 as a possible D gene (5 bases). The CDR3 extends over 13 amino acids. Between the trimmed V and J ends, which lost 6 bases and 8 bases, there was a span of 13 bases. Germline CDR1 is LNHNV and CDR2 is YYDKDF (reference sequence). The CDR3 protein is CATRDAGREKLFF. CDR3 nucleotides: TGTGCCACCAGAGATGCGGGGCGGGAAAAACTGTTTTTT.

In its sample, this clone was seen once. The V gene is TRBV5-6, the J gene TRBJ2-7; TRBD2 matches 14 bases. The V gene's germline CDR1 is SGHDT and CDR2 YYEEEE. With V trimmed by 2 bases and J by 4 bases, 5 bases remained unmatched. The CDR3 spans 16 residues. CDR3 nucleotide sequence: TGTGCCAGCAGCTTTAGGACTAGCGGGGGGATTTACGAGCAGTACTTC. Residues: CASSFRTSGGIYEQYF.

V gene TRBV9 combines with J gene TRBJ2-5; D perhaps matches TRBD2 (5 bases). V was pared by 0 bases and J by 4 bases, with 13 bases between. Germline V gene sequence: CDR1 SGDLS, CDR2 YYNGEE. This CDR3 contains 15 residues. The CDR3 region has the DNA TGTGCCAGCAGCGTAGCTGGGGAGAGGTCAGAGACCCAGTACTTC. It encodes CASSVAGERSETQYF.

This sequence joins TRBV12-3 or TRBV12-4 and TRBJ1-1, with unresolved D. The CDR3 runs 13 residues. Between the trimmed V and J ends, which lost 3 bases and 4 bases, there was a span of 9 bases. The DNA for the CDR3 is TGTGCCAGCAGTTTTGGTAGCCTCACTGAAGCTTTCTTT. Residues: CASSFGSLTEAFF.

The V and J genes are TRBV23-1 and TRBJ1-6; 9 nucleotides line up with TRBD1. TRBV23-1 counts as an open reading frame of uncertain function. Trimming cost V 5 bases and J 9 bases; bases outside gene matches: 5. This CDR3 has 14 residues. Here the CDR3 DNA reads TGCGCCAGCAGTTACAGGGGGCATGGTTCACCCCTCCACTTT. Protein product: CASSYRGHGSPLHF.

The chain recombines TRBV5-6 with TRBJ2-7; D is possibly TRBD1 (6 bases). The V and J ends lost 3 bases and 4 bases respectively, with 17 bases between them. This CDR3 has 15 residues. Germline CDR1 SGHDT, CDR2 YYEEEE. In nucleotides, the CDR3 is TGTGCCAGCAGCTCCGTCTGGCAGGGGAATTACGAGCAGTACTTC. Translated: CASSSVWQGNYEQYF.

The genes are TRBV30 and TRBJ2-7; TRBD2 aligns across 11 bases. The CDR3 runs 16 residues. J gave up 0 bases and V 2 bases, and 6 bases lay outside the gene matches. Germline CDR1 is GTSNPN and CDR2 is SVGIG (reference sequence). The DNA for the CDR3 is TGTGCCTGGAGTCCTCGGACTAGCGGGTACTCCTACGAGCAGTACTTC. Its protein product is CAWSPRTSGYSYEQYF.

This chain's CDR3 is CSVGMGNEQFF. The CDR3 bases are TGCAGCGTCGGGATGGGGAATGAGCAGTTCTTC. This chain links TRBV29-1 with TRBJ2-1, with a tentative D call TRBD2 (5 bases). Looked up from germline, CDR1 is SQVTM and CDR2 is ANQGSEA. This CDR3 region has 11 residues. The germline V and J ends were trimmed by 6 bases and 7 bases, with 10 bases remaining between them.

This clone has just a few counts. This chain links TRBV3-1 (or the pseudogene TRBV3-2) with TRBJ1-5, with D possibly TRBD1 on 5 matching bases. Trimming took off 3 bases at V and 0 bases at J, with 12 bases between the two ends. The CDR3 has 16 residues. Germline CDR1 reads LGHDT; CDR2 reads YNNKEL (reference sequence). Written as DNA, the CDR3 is TGTGCCAGCAGCCAGGAAGGACACCCTAGCAATCAGCCCCAGCATTTT. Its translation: CASSQEGHPSNQPQHF.

The CDR3 DNA reads TGCGCCAGCAGCCCAACAAAACTAGCGGGAGCCCACAATGAGCAGTTCTTC. Translated: CASSPTKLAGAHNEQFF. This sequence joins TRBV5-1 and TRBJ2-1, with TRBD2 matching over 11 bases. Trimming removed 4 bases from V and 5 bases from J; junction bases left unmatched: 11. CDR3 size: 17 residues. Germline V lookup: CDR1 SGHRS, CDR2 YFSETQ.

The CDR3 sequence: CASSVATLTSGTQETQYF. The CDR3 nucleotides read TGTGCCAGCAGCGTAGCTACGCTGACTAGCGGGACCCAAGAGACCCAGTACTTC. V gene TRBV9 combines with J gene TRBJ2-5; TRBD2 aligns across 11 bases. J lost 1 base, V lost 0 bases, and 8 bases had no gene match. Germline V lookup: CDR1 SGDLS, CDR2 YYNGEE. The length of the CDR3 is 18 residues.

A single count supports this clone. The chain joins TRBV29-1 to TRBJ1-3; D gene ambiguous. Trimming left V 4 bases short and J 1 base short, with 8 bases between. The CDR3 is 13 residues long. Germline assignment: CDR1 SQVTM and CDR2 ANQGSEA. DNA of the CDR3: TGCAGCGTTGCTCCCAGTTCTGGAAACACCATATATTTT. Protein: CSVAPSSGNTIYF.

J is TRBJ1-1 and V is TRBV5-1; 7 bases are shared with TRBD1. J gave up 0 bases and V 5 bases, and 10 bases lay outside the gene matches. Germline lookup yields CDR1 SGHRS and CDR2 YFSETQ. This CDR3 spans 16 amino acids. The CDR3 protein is CASSLRTGSLNTEAFF. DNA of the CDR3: TGCGCCAGCAGTTTAAGGACAGGTAGTCTGAACACTGAAGCTTTCTTT.

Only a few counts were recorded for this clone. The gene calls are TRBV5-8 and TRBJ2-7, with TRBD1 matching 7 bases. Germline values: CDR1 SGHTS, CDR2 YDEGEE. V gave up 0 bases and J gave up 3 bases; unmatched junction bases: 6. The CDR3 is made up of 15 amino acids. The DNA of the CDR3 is TGTGCCAGCAGCTTGGGACGACAGGGTGACTACGAGCAGTACTTC. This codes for CASSLGRQGDYEQYF.

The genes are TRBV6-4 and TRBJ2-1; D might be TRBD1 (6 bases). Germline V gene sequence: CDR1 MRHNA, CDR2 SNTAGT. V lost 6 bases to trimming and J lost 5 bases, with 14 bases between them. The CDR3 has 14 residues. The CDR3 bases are TGTGCCAGCAGAAGAACCGGGACACACAATGAGCAGTTCTTC. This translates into CASRRTGTHNEQFF.

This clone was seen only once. CDR3 DNA sequence: TGCAGCGGCGCGGGGGTTGAGCAGTTCTTC. It encodes CSGAGVEQFF. The rearrangement uses TRBV29-1 and TRBJ2-1; TRBD2 matches at 7 bases. Germline trimming cut 7 bases from V and 9 bases from J; bases unmatched to any gene: 3. Looked up from germline, CDR1 is SQVTM and CDR2 is ANQGSEA. This CDR3 region has 10 residues.

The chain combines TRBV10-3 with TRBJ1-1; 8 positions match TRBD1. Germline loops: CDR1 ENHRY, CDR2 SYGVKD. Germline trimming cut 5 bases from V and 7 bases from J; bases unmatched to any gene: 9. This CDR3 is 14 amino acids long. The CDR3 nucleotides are TGTGCCATCAGTACGTTGCAGGGGGCTGTTGAAGCTTTCTTT. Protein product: CAISTLQGAVEAFF.

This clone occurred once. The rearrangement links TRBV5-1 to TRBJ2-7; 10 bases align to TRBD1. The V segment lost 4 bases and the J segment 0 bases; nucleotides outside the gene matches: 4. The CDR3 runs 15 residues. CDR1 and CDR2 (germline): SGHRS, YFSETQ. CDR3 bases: TGCGCCAGCAGCAAGGGACAGGGGTACTCCTACGAGCAGTACTTC. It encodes CASSKGQGYSYEQYF.

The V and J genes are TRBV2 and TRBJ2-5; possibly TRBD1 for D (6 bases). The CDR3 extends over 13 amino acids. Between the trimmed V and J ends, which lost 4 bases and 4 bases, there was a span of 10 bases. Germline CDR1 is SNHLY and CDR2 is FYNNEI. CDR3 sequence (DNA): TGTGCCAGCAGTGTATCAGGGGTAGAGACCCAGTACTTC. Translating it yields CASSVSGVETQYF.

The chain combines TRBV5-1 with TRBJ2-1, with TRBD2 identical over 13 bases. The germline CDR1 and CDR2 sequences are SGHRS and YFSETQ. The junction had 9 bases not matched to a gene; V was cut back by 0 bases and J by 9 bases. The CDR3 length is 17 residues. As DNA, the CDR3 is TGCGCCAGCAGCTTGGAGGCCACTAGCGGGAGGGCCTTTGAGCAGTTCTTC. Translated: CASSLEATSGRAFEQFF. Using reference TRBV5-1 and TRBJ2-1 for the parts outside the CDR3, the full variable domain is KAGVTQTPRYLIKTRGQQVTLSCSPISGHRSVSWYQQTPGQGLQFLFEYFSETQRNKGNFPGRFSGRQFSNSRSEMNVSTLELGDSALYLCASSLEATSGRAFEQFFGPGTRLTVL.

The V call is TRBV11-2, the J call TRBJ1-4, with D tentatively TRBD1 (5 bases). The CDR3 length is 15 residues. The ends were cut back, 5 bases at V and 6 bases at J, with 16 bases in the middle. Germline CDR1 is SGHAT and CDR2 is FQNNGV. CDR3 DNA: TGTGCCAGCAGCCCGCTGTGGCAGGGCGATGAAAAACTGTTTTTT. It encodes CASSPLWQGDEKLFF.

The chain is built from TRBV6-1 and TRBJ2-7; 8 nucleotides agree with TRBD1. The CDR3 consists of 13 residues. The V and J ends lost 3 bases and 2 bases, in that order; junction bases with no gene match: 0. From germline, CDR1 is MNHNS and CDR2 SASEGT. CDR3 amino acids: CASSETGAYEQYF. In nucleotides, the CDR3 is TGTGCCAGCAGTGAGACAGGGGCCTACGAGCAGTACTTC.

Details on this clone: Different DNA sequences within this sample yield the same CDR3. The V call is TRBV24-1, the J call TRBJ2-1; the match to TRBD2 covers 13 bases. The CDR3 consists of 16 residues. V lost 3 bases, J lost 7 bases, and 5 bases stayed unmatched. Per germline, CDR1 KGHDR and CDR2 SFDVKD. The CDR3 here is CATSDGGTSGKNEQFF. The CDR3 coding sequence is TGTGCCACCAGTGATGGCGGGACTAGCGGGAAGAATGAGCAGTTCTTC.